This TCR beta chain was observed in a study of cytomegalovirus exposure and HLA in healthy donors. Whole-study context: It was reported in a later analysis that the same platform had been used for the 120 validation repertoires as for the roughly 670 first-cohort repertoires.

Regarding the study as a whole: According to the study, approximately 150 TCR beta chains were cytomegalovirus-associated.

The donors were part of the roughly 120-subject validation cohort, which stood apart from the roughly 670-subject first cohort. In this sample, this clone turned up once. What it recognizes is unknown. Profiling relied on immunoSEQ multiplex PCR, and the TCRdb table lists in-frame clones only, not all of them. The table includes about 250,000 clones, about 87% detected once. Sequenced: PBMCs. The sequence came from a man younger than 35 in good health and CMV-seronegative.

CDR3: CSVDDILPSYNEQFF. The CDR3 region has the DNA TGCAGCGTTGACGATATACTGCCCTCCTACAATGAGCAGTTCTTC. The J gene is TRBJ2-1, the V gene TRBV29-1; D not certain. V lost 3 bases to trimming and J lost 0 bases, with 12 bases between them. The CDR3 extends over 15 amino acids. Looked up from germline, CDR1 is SQVTM and CDR2 is ANQGSEA.